This T cell receptor beta chain was identified in a study of cytomegalovirus exposure and HLA in healthy donors. The PCR was carried out with 60 Vbeta primers and 13 Jbeta primers. Here immunoSEQ multiplex PCR was the method, and the copy in TCRdb shows in-frame clones only, minus some. This table has around 100,000 clones, around 66% appearing once. Healthy bone marrow donors supplied every sample. Germline CDR1 is SGHNT and CDR2 is YENEEA. V shed 4 bases and J 4 bases; nucleotides not matched to a gene: 5. The CDR3 has 14 residues. The sequencing sample was made of PBMCs. This TCR was recovered from a woman aged 50 to 65 in good health and CMV-seronegative. This chain joins TRBV11-3 and TRBJ2-3; the match to TRBD2 covers 7 bases. The CDR3: CASSSGLEADTQYF. CDR3 DNA: TGTGCCAGCAGCTCAGGACTAGAGGCAGATACGCAGTATTTT.